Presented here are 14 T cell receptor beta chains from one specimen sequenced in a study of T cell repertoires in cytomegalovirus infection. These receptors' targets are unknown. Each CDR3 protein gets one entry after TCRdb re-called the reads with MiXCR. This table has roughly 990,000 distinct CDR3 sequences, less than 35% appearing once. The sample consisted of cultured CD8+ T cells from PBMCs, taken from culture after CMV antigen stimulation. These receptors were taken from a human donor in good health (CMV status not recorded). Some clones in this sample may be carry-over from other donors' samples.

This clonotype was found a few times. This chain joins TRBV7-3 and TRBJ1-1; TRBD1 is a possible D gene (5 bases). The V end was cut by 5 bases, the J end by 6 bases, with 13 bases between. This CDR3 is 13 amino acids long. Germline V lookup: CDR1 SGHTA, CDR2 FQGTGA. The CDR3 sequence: CASSRVGAAEAFF. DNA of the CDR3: TGTGCCAGCAGCCGTGTTGGGGCGGCTGAAGCTTTCTTT.

CDR3: CASSWISGVDTGELFF. CDR3 coding DNA: TGTGCCAGCAGCTGGATTAGCGGGGTTGACACCGGGGAGCTGTTTTTT. This chain connects TRBV6-5 to TRBJ2-2; 8 bases line up with TRBD2. Germline lookup yields CDR1 MNHEY and CDR2 SVGAGI. J gave up 3 bases and V 6 bases, and 9 bases lay outside the gene matches. CDR3 length: 16 residues.

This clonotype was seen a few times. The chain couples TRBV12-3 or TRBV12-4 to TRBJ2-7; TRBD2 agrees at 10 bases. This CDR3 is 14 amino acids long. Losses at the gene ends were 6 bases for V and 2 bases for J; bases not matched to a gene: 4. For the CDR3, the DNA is TGTGCCAGCAGCCTAGCGGGGGAAACCTACGAGCAGTACTTC. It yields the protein CASSLAGETYEQYF.

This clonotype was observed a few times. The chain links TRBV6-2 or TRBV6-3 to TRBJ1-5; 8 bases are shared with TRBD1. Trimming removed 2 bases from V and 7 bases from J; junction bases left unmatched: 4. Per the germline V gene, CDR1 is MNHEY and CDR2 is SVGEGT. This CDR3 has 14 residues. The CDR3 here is CASSYPNRGQPQHF. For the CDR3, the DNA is TGTGCCAGCAGTTACCCCAACAGGGGGCAGCCCCAGCATTTT.

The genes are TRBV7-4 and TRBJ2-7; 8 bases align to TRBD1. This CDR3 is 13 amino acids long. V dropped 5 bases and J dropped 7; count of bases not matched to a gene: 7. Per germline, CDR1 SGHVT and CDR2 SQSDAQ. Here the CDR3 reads CASSQNRGDEQYV. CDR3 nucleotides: TGTGCCAGCAGCCAGAACAGGGGGGATGAGCAGTACGTC.

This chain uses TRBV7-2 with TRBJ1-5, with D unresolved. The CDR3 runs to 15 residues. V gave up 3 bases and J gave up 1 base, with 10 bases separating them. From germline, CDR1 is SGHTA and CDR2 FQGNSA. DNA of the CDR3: TGTGCCAGCAGCTTGTTTTTGGGGAGCAATCAGCCCCAGCATTTT. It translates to CASSLFLGSNQPQHF.

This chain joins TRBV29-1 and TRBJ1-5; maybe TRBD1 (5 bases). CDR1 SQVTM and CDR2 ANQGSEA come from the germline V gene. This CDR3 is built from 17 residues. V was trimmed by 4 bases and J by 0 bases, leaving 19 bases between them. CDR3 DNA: TGCAGCGTTGGAAGGGGAGAGGCCTTAGATAGCAATCAGCCCCAGCATTTT. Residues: CSVGRGEALDSNQPQHF.

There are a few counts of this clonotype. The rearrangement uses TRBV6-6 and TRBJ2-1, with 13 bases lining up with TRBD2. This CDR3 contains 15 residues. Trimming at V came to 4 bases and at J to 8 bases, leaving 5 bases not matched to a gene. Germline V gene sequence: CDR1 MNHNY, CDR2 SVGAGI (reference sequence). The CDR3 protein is CASSSRTSGGHEQFF. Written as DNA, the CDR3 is TGTGCCAGCAGTTCCCGGACTAGCGGGGGACATGAGCAGTTCTTC.

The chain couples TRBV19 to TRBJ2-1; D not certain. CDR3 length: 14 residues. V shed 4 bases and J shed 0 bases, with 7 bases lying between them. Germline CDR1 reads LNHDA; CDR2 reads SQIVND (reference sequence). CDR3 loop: CASSNGYSYNEQFF. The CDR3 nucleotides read TGTGCCAGTAGTAACGGCTACTCCTACAATGAGCAGTTCTTC.

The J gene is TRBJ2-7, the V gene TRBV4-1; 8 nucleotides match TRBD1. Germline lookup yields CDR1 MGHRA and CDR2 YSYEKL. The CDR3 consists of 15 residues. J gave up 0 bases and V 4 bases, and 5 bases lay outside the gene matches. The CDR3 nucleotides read TGCGCCAGCAGCCGTCCAGGGGGCGCCTCCTACGAGCAGTACTTC. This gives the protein CASSRPGGASYEQYF.

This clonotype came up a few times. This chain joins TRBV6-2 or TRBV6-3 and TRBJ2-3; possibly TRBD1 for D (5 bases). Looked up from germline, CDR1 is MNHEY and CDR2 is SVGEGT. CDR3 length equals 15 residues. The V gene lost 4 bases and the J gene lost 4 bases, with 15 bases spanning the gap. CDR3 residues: CASSLEQVSADTQYF. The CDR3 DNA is TGTGCCAGCAGTTTAGAACAGGTTTCGGCAGATACGCAGTATTTT.

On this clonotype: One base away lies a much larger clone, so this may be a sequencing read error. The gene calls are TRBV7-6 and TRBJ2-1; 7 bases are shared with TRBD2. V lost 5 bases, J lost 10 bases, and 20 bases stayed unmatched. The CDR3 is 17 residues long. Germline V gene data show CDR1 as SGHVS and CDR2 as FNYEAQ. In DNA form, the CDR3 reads TGTGCCAGCAGCACGTCCCTTGGTCGCGGGGGTGTCGGGGAGCAGTTCTTC. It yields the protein CASSTSLGRGGVGEQFF.

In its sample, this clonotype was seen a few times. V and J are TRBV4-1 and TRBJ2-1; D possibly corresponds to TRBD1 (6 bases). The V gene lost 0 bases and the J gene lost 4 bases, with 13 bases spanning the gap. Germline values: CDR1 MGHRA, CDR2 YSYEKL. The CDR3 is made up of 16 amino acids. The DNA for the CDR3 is TGCGCCAGCAGCCAAGATTCACAGGGATCTTACAATGAGCAGTTCTTC. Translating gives CASSQDSQGSYNEQFF.

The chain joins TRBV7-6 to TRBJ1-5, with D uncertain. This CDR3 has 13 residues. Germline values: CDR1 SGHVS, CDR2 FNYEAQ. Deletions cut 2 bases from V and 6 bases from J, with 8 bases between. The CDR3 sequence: CASSLRGSQPQHF. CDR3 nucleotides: TGTGCCAGCAGCTTACGGGGAAGTCAGCCCCAGCATTTT.